The clone carrying this T cell receptor (beta chain) was observed many times. The data were obtained in a study of Graves' ophthalmopathy and Graves' hyperthyroidism. For repertoire sequencing, the TCR beta CDR3 regions were amplified from RNA transcripts. An initial RT-PCR round employing HTBI primers preceded a second-round multiplex PCR. TCRdb called the multiplex PCR reads again in MiXCR, with one record for every CDR3 protein. The sample yields about 550,000 distinct CDR3 sequences, roughly 40% seen once. The sample comprised peripheral blood or thyroid tissue (not recorded which). The sequence was collected from an adult man with Graves' hyperthyroidism.

CDR3 coding DNA: TGTGCCAGCAGCCTTCATCAGCTCGAGCAGTACTTC. Its protein is CASSLHQLEQYF. The chain employs TRBV14 and TRBJ2-7; D is undetermined. Per germline, CDR1 SGHDN and CDR2 FVKESK. The V and J ends lost 4 bases and 6 bases respectively, with 10 bases between them. The CDR3 extends over 12 amino acids.